This note documents a single T cell receptor beta chain sequence. From its re-call of the 5' RACE reads, TCRdb lists each CDR3 protein once, without DNA. The listing records 200,000 to 300,000 distinct CDR3 sequences. This record comes from a study of T cells expressing NK-cell markers. This CDR3 comprises 15 residues. The germline gives CDR1 MNHEY, CDR2 SVGEGT. The sample comprised blood T cells: a sorted CD56 or NKG2C T cell subset, CD4+ or CD8+ T cells, or bulk PBMC T cells (not recorded which). The chain carries TRBV6-2 or TRBV6-3 and TRBJ1-2. The source is a woman aged 18 to 75 in good health. The CDR3 spells CASSDPTGTAYGYTF.